The entry below gives a single T cell receptor (beta chain) sequence along with its context. This receptor's antigen is unknown. No much larger clone is present one base from it, and per-base qualities are unavailable. This sample is drawn from a study of T cell responses to AZD1222 COVID-19 vaccine listed by TCRdb under 2021. Describing the broader study: AZD1222 recipients whose second dose came at about 4 weeks and those whose second dose came at about 12 weeks were combined into one group, since spike-specific TCR depth and breadth did not differ between the two schedules. Trial participants were enrolled by age into 18-55, 56-69 and 70-plus year subgroups, with 148, 28 and 57 TCR-sequenced participants respectively. TCR sequencing was performed for about 250 trial participants, of whom around 210 were given two doses of AZD1222 and roughly 25 were given two doses of MenACWY control vaccine.

In light of the paper, this sample's time point label describes: baseline before first vaccination. The vaccinee samples were drawn from two UK trials, COV001 and COV002, one of which was a single-blind randomized controlled phase 2/3 trial testing AZD1222 (ChAdOx1 nCoV-19) in healthy adults. Trial participant PBMC samples were collected at day 0 and day 28 after the second dose for TCRbeta chain sequencing. The study at large found these results: Conclusions about previously exposed vaccinees are limited, since just a handful of AZD1222 recipients were seropositive for SARS-CoV-2 at baseline. Vaccine-associated CD4 TCRs spanned the whole spike protein, with dominant responses in regions 160-218 and 743-854. Because no day 14 peak-response samples were available, repertoires were characterized only after the peak T cell response. After two AZD1222 doses, both the breadth and the depth of spike-specific TCRs were significantly higher than at day 0 and than in MenACWY recipients. The 56-69-year group was small, and its depth increase did not reach significance, likely because of low power. Reportedly, almost half of the unique spike-specific TCRs recognized epitopes lying outside the regions that are mutated in the B.1.351 and B.1.1.7 variants. Participants were mostly white British, with more females than males. The authors suggested clonal diversity may have been underestimated.

V is pared back by 3 bases and J by 2 bases, with 22 bases lying between the germline termini. Including cysteine and phenylalanine, the CDR3 has 18 amino acids. The retained sequence is limited to the CDR3, 54 bases, with the frame set at the first base. The germline V gene (reference sequence) yields LNHNV for CDR1 and YYDKDF for CDR2. The CDR3 regions of human TCRbeta chains were analyzed by immunosequencing. The authors' analysis ran thus. Repertoire TCRs were matched against a reference library of SARS-CoV-2-specific TCRs generated with the MIRA antigen-specificity platform. Breadth was defined as the fraction of unique TCRs that were SARS-CoV-2-associated. Depth was defined as the fraction of total T cells that were SARS-CoV-2-associated. Using the MIRA data, each spike-specific TCR was assigned both to the spike region to which the TCR was reactive and to a CD4 or CD8 class. Log10-transformed breadth and depth values were compared by one-way ANOVA with Sidak's multiple comparisons tests. Drawn from immuneACCESS, this table holds only the in-frame rearrangements with V and J called that TCRdb kept. Clones are partly lost; checked studies trace under half to an unresolved V gene and leave the rest unexplained. V and J calls and clone size are given by that table; D and trimming were obtained from the DNA. The sample includes about 120,000 clones, with 85% to 90% observed a single time. Approximately 3.3% of the sample lies in the top ten.

This specimen was peripheral blood, taken on day 0 of AZD1222 vaccination. Here the chain combines TRBV15 and TRBJ1-2; the best D guess is TRBD1, with 5 bases matching. The sequence was obtained from an adult in good health. The CDR3 loop reads CATSSAPGRGRTNYGYTF. The DNA sequence is as follows: TGTGCCACCAGCAGCGCCCCGGGACGGGGGAGGACAAACTATGGCTACACCTTC.